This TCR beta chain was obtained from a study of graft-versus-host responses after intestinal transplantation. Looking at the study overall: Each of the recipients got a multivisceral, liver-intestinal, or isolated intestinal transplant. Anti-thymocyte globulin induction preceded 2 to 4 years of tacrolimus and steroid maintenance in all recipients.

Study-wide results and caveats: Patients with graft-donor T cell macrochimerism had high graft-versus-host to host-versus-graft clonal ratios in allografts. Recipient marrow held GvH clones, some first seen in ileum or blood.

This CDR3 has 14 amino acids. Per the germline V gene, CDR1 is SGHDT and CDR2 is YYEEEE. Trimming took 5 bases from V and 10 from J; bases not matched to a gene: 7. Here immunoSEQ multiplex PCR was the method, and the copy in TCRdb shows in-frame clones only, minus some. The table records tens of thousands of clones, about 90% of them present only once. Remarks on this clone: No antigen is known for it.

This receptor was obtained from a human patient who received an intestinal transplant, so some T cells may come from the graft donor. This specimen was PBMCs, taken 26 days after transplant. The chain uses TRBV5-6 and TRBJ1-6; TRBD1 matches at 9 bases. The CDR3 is CASRAGTGYSPLHF. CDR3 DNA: TGTGCCAGCAGGGCCGGGACAGGGTACTCACCCCTCCACTTT.